This T cell receptor beta chain stems from a study of T cells after yellow fever vaccination. Overall study results and limits: Though weaker, the secondary response peaked faster, on day 5 versus 15.

To note about this clonotype: Its antigen is unidentified.

V was clipped by 6 bases and J by 8 bases, with 17 bases between them. CDR3 length: 13 amino acids. Germline loops: CDR1 DFQATT, CDR2 SNEGSKA (reference sequence). TCRdb called the 5' RACE reads again in MiXCR, with one record for every CDR3 protein. The sample includes hundreds of thousands of distinct CDR3 sequences, roughly 4% of them seen just once. The chain couples TRBV20-1 to TRBJ2-1; D is perhaps TRBD2 (7 bases). The source was PBMCs, collected on the day of the yellow fever booster vaccination. This clonotype originated in a man aged 18 to 35 who received the YFV17D yellow fever vaccine. DNA for the CDR3: TGCAGTGCCCACCCGGGGGCGGGGGATGAGCAGTTCTTC. It is translated as CSAHPGAGDEQFF.